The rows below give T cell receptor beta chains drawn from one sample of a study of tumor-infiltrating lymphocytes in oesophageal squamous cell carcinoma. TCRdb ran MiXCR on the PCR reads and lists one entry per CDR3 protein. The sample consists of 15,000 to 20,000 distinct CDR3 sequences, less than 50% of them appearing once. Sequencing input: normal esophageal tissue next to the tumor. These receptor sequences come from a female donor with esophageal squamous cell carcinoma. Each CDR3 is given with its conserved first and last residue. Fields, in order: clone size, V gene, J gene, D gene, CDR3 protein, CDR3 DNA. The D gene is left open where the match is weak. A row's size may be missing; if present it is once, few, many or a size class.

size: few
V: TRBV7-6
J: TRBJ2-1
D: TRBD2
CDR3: CASSLLAGGPNEQFF
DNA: TGTGCCAGCAGCTTACTAGCGGGAGGGCCTAATGAGCAGTTCTTC

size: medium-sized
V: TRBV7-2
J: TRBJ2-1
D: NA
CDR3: CASSLDPAANEQFF
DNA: TGTGCCAGCAGCTTAGATCCGGCGGCCAATGAGCAGTTCTTC

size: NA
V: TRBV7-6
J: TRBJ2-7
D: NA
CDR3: CASSLEAGFTYNEQYF
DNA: TGTGCCAGCAGCTTAGAGGCAGGGTTCACCTACAATGAGCAGTACTTC

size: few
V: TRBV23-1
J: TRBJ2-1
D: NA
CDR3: CASSSIEGGSYNEQFF
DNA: TGCGCCAGCAGTTCAATCGAGGGAGGCTCCTACAATGAGCAGTTCTTC

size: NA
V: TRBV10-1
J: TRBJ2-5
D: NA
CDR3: CASSESSVQETQYF
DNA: TGCGCCAGCAGTGAGTCGTCCGTTCAAGAGACCCAGTACTTC

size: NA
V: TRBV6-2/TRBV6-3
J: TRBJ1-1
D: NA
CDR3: CASSYSVRTEAFF
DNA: TGTGCCAGCAGTTATTCAGTGAGGACTGAAGCTTTCTTT

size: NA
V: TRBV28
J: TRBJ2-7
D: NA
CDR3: CASLPSGLGTHSYEQYF
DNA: TGTGCCAGCCTTCCCTCAGGACTCGGGACACACTCCTACGAGCAGTACTTC

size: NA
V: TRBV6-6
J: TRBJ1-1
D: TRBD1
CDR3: CASSKTGGVTEAFF
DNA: TGTGCCAGCAGTAAAACAGGGGGTGTGACTGAAGCTTTCTTT

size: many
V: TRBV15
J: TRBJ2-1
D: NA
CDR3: CATSRDRSPLSYNEQFF
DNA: TGTGCCACCAGCAGAGATCGTTCGCCACTCTCCTACAATGAGCAGTTCTTC

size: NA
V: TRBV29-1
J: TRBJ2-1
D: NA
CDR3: CSVRGNREQFF
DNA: TGCAGCGTGAGGGGGAACCGGGAGCAGTTCTTC

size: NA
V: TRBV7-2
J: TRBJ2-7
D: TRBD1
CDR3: CASSSTPGQGYEQYF
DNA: TGTGCCAGCAGCTCCACGCCGGGACAGGGCTACGAGCAGTACTTC

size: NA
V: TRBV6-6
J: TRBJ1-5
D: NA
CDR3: CASSPRAGLLQSQPQHF
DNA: TGTGCCAGCAGTCCCCGCGCCGGACTCCTCCAAAGTCAGCCCCAGCATTTT

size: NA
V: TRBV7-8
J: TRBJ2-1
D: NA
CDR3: CASSYLEGWVGEQFF
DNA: TGTGCCAGCAGCTATTTGGAGGGATGGGTCGGGGAGCAGTTCTTC

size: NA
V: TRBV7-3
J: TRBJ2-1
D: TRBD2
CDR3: CASSLLPGLGRDEQFF
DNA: TGTGCCAGCAGCTTATTACCGGGACTAGGGAGGGATGAGCAGTTCTTC

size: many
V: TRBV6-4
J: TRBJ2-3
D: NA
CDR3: CASSDRGITDTQYF
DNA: TGTGCCAGCAGTGACAGGGGCATCACAGATACGCAGTATTTT

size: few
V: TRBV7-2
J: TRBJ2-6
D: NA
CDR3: CASSLDQGCAGANVLTF
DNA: TGTGCCAGCAGCTTAGATCAAGGGTGCGCTGGGGCCAACGTCCTGACTTTC

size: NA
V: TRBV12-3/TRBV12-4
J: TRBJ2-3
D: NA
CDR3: CASSLNTRTDTQYF
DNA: TGTGCCAGCAGTTTGAACACGCGCACAGATACGCAGTATTTT

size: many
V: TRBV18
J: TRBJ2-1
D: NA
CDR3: CASSPLAVSYNEQFF
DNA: TGTGCCAGCTCACCACTGGCGGTCTCCTACAATGAGCAGTTCTTC

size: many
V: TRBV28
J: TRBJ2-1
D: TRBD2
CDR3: CASSFPRALSSGGYNEQFF
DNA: TGTGCCAGCAGTTTCCCCCGGGCTCTTTCAAGCGGGGGCTACAATGAGCAGTTCTTC

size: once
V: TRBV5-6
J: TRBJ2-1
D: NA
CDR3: CASSLGLAMGEQFF
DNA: TGTGCCAGCAGCTTGGGGCTAGCGATGGGAGAGCAGTTCTTC

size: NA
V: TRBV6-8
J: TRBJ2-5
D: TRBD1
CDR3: CASSWGTGQETQYF
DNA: TGTGCCAGCAGTTGGGGGACAGGGCAAGAGACCCAGTACTTC

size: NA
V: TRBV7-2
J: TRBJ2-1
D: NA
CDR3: CASTPGGEQFF
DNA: TGTGCCAGCACCCCCGGCGGTGAGCAGTTCTTC

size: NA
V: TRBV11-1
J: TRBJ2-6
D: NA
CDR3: CASSLGEVGANVLTF
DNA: TGTGCCAGCAGCTTAGGTGAGGTAGGGGCCAACGTCCTGACTTTC

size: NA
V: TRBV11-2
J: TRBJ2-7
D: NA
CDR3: CASSLGGSPKQYF
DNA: TGTGCCAGCAGCTTAGGTGGTAGCCCTAAGCAGTACTTC

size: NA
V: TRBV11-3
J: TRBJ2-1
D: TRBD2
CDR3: CASRPGLAEYNEQFF
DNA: TGTGCCAGCAGACCGGGACTAGCGGAATACAATGAGCAGTTCTTC

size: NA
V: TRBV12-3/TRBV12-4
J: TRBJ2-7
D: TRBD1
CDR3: CASIKQGSSSSYEQYF
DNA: TGTGCCAGCATTAAACAGGGGTCCTCTAGCTCCTACGAGCAGTACTTC

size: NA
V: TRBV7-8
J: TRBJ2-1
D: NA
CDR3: CASSLVQAEWLVNEQFF
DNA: TGTGCCAGCAGCTTAGTCCAGGCGGAATGGTTGGTCAATGAGCAGTTCTTC

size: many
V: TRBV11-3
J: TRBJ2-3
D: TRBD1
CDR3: CASSPQTGQGAHTQYF
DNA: TGTGCCAGCAGCCCGCAGACGGGACAGGGGGCCCATACGCAGTATTTT

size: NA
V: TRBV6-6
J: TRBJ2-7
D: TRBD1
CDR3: CASSDWTGGNEQYF
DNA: TGTGCCAGCAGTGATTGGACAGGGGGCAACGAGCAGTACTTC

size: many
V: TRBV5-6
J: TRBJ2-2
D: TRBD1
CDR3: CASSVYRDSSTGELFF
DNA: TGTGCCAGCAGCGTATACCGGGACAGTAGCACCGGGGAGCTGTTTTTT

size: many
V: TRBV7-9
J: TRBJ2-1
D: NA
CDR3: CASSLPGNEQFF
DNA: TGTGCCAGCAGCTTACCCGGGAATGAGCAGTTCTTC

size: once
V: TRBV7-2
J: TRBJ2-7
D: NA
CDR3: CASSPGGPYEQYF
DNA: TGTGCCAGCAGCCCGGGCGGTCCCTACGAGCAGTACTTC

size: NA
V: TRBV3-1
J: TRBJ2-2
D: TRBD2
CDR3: CASSRGTSGNTGELFF
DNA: TGTGCCAGCAGCCGAGGGACTAGCGGGAACACCGGGGAGCTGTTTTTT

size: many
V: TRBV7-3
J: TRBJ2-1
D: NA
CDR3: CASSLLAGSAYNEQFF
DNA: TGTGCCAGCAGCCTTTTAGCCGGGAGTGCCTACAATGAGCAGTTCTTC

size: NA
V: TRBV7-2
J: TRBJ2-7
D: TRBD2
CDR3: CASSLAAGWGLGFEQYF
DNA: TGTGCCAGCAGCTTAGCCGCAGGTTGGGGACTAGGGTTCGAGCAGTACTTC

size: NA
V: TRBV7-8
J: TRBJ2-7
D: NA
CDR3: CASSLKRTYEQYF
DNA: TGTGCCAGCAGCTTGAAGAGAACCTACGAGCAGTACTTC

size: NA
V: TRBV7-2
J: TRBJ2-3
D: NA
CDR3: CASSSLGRPLDTQYF
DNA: TGTGCCAGCAGCTCCTTAGGGAGGCCCCTAGATACGCAGTATTTT